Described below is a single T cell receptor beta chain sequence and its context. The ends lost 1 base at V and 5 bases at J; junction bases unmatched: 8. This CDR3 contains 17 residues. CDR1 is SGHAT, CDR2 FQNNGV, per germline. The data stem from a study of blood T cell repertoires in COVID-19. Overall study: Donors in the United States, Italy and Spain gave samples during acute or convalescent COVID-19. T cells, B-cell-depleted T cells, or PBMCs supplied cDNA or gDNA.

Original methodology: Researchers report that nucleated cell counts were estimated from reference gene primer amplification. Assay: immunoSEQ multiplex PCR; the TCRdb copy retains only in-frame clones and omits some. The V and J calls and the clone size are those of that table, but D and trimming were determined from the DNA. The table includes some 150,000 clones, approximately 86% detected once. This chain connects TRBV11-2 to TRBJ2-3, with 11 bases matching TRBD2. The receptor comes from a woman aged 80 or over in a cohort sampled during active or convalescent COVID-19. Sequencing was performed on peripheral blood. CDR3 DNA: TGTGCCAGCAGCTTAGGGGTAGCGGGGGGGCCGAAAGATACGCAGTATTTT. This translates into CASSLGVAGGPKDTQYF.